The 2 T cell receptor beta chains in this list originate from one sample, sequenced in a study of cytomegalovirus exposure and HLA in healthy donors. 60 Vbeta and 13 Jbeta primers were used in PCR. The assay was immunoSEQ multiplex PCR, and TCRdb's table has in-frame clones only and misses some. The sample contains 110,000 to 150,000 clones, about four fifths of which appear only once. The sample taken for sequencing was PBMCs. These receptor sequences come from a man younger than 45 in good health and CMV-seronegative.

The rearrangement joins TRBV12-5 to TRBJ1-4; no clear D gene. This CDR3 contains 13 residues. Germline CDR1 and CDR2: LGHNT and FRNRAP. Between the trimmed V and J ends, which lost 4 bases and 5 bases, there was a span of 8 bases. CDR3 loop: CASGSGQNEKLFF. The DNA of the CDR3 is TGTGCTAGTGGTTCAGGCCAAAATGAAAAACTGTTTTTT.

The V and J genes are TRBV7-8 and TRBJ2-3; 10 bases agree with TRBD1. V was clipped by 6 bases and J by 4 bases; unmatched bases: 7. CDR1 and CDR2 from the germline V gene are SGHVS and FQNEAQ. CDR3 length equals 15 residues. The DNA for the CDR3 is TGTGCCAGCAGTACTGACAGGGGGCGAGCAGATACGCAGTATTTT. Its translation: CASSTDRGRADTQYF.